This T cell receptor (beta chain) comes out of a study of cytomegalovirus exposure and HLA in healthy donors. Study observations and caveats: Specific recognition of CMV antigens was confirmed in vitro for a few chains (all CMV-associated).

Concerning this clone itself: Its antigen is currently unknown.

The table came from immunoSEQ multiplex PCR; TCRdb's copy has only in-frame clones and leaves some out. The sample includes some 170,000 clones, approximately 86% of them seen just once. The germline V and J ends were trimmed by 7 bases and 5 bases, with 12 bases remaining between them. The CDR3 loop spans 14 amino acids. Germline CDR1 reads LGHNA; CDR2 reads YNFKEQ. The sequencing sample was made of PBMCs. The sequence was obtained from a young man in good health and CMV-seropositive. V and J are TRBV4-2 and TRBJ1-6; D ambiguous. The CDR3 reads CASNGPGDNSPLHF. CDR3 coding DNA: TGTGCCAGCAACGGGCCCGGGGATAATTCACCCCTCCACTTT.